This TCR beta chain was retrieved from a study of T cells in Graves' hyperthyroidism and ophthalmopathy. From RNA transcripts, TCR beta CDR3 regions were amplified. TCR CDR3 regions were first amplified by RT-PCR with HTBI primers. TCRdb ran MiXCR on the multiplex PCR reads and lists one entry per CDR3 protein. The sample has more than 300,000 distinct CDR3 sequences, approximately 14% seen once; the top ten hold approximately 11%. This clonotype was recorded a few times. As yet, its antigen is unknown. Notes on the study in general: Appearing also in blood were most of the thyroid clonotypes expanded above 0.001.

The germline CDR1 and CDR2 sequences are SQVTM and ANQGSEA. This CDR3 comprises 17 residues. J lost 1 base, V lost 3 bases, and 9 bases had no gene match. This sequence joins TRBV29-1 and TRBJ2-1; 10 bases line up with TRBD2. Sequenced: blood. This TCR was recovered from a woman aged 55-75 years with Graves' hyperthyroidism. CDR3 in amino acids: CSVDPVRLAGSYNEQFF. As DNA, the CDR3 is TGCAGCGTTGATCCCGTTCGACTAGCGGGTTCCTACAATGAGCAGTTCTTC.